What follows is one T cell receptor (beta chain) and its context. Its antigen is unknown. These data belong to a study of blood T cells in healthy people across ages. Overall study findings and caveats: As age increased, TCR beta diversity per million T cells fell in a roughly linear fashion.

A second PCR of 7 to 11 cycles used a sample-barcoded 5' primer and a J-beta primer mix. Each CDR3 protein gets one entry after TCRdb re-called the 5' RACE reads with MiXCR. This sample carries over 500,000 distinct CDR3 sequences, roughly a quarter of them seen once, and the ten largest clones take 3% to 4%. Separately, the same data were catalogued under a study of T cells of mothers and their children.

The origin of this receptor is a boy younger than 10 in good health. Sequenced material: blood.

CDR3 protein: CSARVPRGYNEQFF. CDR3 bases: TGCAGTGCTAGAGTCCCACGCGGTTACAATGAGCAGTTCTTC. V usage is TRBV20-1 and J usage is TRBJ2-1; D remains ambiguous. The CDR3 extends over 14 amino acids. Between the trimmed V and J ends, which lost 1 base and 4 bases, there was a span of 11 bases. Germline values: CDR1 DFQATT, CDR2 SNEGSKA (reference sequence).